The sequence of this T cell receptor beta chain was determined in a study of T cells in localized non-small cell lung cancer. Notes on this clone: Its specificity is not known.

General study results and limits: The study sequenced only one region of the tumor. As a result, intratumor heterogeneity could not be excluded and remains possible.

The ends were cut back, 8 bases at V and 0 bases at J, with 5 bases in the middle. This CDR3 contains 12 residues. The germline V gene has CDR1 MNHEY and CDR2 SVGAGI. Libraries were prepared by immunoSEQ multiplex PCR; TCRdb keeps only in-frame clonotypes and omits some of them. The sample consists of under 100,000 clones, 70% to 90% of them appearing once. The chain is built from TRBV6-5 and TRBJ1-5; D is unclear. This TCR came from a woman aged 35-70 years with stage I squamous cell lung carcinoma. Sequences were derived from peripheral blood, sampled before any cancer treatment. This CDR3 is CASFPSNQPQHF. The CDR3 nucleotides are TGTGCCAGCTTCCCTAGCAATCAGCCCCAGCATTTT.